This T cell receptor (beta chain) was identified in a study of Ad26.COV2.S vaccination and SARS-CoV-2 variants. The CDR3 spans 13 residues. Trimming left V 0 bases short and J 6 bases short, with 9 bases between. The germline gives CDR1 SGHDN, CDR2 FVKESK. Sequencing was performed with immunoSEQ multiplex PCR; in TCRdb, only in-frame clones are kept and a portion is missing. The data contain more than 150,000 clones, approximately 90% of them singletons. General observations from the study: From the TCR breadth and depth analyses, total T cell responses may have been underestimated. Vaccine recipients posted higher spike-specific TCR breadth than their placebo counterparts. Post-vaccination spike-specific CD8+ and CD4+ T cell responses reportedly had substantial breadth.

A remark on this clone: Its antigen is not identified.

Specimen: peripheral blood, collected after recovery from COVID-19. This sequence was found in a human donor who had recovered from COVID-19. This rearrangement joins TRBV14 to TRBJ2-7, with D possibly matching TRBD1 (6 bases). In DNA form, the CDR3 reads TGTGCCAGCAGCCAAGATATCAGGGGCGAGCAGTACTTC. Amino acids: CASSQDIRGEQYF.